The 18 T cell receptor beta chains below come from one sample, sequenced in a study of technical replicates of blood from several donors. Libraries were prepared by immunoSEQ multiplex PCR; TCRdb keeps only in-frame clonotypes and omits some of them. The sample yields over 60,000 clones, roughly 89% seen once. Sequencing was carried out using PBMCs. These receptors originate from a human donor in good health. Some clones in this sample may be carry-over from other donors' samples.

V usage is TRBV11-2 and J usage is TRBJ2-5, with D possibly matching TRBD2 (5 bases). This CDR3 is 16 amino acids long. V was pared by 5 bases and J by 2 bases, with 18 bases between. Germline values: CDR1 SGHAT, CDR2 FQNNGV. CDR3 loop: CASSPRGRSHQETQYF. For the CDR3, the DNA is TGTGCCAGCAGCCCCCGCGGGCGGAGCCATCAAGAGACCCAGTACTTC.

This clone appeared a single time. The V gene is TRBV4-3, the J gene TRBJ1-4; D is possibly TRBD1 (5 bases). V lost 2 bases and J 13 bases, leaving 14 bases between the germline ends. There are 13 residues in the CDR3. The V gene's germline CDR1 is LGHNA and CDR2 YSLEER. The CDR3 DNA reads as TGCGCCAGCAGCCAACTCAATGGGGCCACACTGTTTTTT. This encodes CASSQLNGATLFF.

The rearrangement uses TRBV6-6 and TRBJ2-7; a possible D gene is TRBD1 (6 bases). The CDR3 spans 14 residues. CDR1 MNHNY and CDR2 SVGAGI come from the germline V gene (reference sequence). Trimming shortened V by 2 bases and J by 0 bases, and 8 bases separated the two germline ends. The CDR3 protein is CASSYRGNSYEQYF. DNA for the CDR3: TGTGCCAGCAGTTACAGGGGGAACTCCTACGAGCAGTACTTC.

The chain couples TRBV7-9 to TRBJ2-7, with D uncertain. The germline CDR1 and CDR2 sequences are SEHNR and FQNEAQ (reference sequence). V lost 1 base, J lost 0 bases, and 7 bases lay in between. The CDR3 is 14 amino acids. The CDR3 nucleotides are TGTGCCAGCAGCTTAGAACACATCTCCTACGAGCAGTACTTC. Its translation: CASSLEHISYEQYF.

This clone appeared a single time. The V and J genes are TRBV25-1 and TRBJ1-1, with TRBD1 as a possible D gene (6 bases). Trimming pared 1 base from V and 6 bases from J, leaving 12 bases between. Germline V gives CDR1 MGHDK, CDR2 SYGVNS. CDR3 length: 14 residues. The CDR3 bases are TGTGCCAGCAGTGAATTCAGGGGTGAGGCTGAAGCTTTCTTT. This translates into CASSEFRGEAEAFF.

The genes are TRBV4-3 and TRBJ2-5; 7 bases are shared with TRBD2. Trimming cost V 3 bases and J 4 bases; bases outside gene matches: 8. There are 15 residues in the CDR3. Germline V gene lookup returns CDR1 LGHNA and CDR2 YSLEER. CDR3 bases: TGCGCCAGCAGCCAGAGGGGAGCGGGGCGAGAGACCCAGTACTTC. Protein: CASSQRGAGRETQYF.

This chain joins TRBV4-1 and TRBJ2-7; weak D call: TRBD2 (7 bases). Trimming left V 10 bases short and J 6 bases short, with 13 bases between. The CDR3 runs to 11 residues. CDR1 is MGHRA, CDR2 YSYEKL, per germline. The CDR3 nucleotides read TGCGCCACCAGAGGGGGGGGCGAGCAGTACTTC. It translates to CATRGGGEQYF.

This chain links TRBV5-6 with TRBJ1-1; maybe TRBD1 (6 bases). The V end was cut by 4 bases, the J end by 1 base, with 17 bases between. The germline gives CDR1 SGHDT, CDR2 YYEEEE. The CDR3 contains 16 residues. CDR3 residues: CASSATRGAPNTEAFF. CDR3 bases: TGTGCCAGCAGCGCTACCAGGGGAGCTCCGAACACTGAAGCTTTCTTT.

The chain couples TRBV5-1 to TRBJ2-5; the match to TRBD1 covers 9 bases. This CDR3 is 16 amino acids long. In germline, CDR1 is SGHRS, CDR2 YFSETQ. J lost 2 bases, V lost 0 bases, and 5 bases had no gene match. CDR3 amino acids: CASSLAMGQGQETQYF. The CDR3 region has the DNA TGCGCCAGCAGCTTGGCCATGGGACAGGGACAAGAGACCCAGTACTTC.

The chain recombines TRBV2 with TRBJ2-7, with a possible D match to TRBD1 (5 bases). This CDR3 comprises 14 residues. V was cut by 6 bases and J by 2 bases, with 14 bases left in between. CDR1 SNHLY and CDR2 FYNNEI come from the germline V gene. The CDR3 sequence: CASRGQLGPYEQYF. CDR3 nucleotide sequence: TGTGCCAGCAGAGGACAACTCGGGCCCTACGAGCAGTACTTC.

The DNA of the CDR3 is TGCGCCAGCAGCTCCAAAACACTAGCGGGAGGGGAAGAGACCCAGTACTTC. The encoded protein is CASSSKTLAGGEETQYF. The gene calls are TRBV5-1 and TRBJ2-5; 13 bases align to TRBD2. The CDR3 covers 17 residues. With 3 bases clipped from V and 3 bases from J, the junction kept 8 bases outside the gene matches. Looked up from germline, CDR1 is SGHRS and CDR2 is YFSETQ.

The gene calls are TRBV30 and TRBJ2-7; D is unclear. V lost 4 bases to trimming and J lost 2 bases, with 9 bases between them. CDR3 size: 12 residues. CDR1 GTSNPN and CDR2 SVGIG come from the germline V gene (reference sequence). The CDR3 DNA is TGTGCCTGGAACAGAGAAACCTACGAGCAGTACTTC. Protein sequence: CAWNRETYEQYF.

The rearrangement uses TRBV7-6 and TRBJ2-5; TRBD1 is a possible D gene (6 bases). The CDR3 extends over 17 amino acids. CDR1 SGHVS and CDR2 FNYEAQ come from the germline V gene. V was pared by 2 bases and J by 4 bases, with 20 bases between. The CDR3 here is CASSLRAGARRGETQYF. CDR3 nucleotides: TGTGCCAGCAGCTTAAGGGCAGGGGCCCGGCGTGGAGAGACCCAGTACTTC.

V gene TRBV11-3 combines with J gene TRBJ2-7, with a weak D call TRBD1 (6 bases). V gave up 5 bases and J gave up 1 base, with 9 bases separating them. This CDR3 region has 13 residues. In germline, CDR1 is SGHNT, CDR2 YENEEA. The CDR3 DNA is TGTGCCAGCAGCCAGGACAGATCCTACGAGCAGTACTTC. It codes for CASSQDRSYEQYF.

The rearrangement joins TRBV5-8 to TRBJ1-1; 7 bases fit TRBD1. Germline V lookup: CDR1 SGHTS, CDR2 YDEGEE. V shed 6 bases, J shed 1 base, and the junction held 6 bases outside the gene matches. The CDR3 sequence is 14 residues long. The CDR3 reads CASTVGTANTEAFF. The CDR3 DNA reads TGTGCCAGCACCGTAGGGACAGCGAACACTGAAGCTTTCTTT.

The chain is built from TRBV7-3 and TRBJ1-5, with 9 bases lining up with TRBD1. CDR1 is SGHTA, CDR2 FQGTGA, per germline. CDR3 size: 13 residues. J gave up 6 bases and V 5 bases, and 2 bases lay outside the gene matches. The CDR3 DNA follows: TGTGCCAGCAGCACGGACAGGGGTCAGCCCCAGCATTTT. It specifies CASSTDRGQPQHF.

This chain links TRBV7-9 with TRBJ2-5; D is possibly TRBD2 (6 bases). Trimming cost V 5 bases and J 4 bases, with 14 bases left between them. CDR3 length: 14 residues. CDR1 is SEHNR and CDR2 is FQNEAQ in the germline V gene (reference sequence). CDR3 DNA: TGTGCCAGCAGCGAACCGGGACTCACAGAGACCCAGTACTTC. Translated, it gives CASSEPGLTETQYF.

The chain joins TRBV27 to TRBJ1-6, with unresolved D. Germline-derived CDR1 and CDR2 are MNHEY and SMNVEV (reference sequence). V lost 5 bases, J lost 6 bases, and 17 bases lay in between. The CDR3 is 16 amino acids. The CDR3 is CASSTVAPGPNSPLHF. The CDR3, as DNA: TGTGCCAGCAGTACCGTGGCCCCAGGCCCTAATTCACCCCTCCACTTT.